Each of the 14 T cell receptor beta chains below was sequenced from the same sample in a study of blood T cell repertoires in COVID-19. This table comes from immunoSEQ multiplex PCR, and its TCRdb copy is limited to in-frame clones, with some not included. The sample consists of some 200,000 clones, around four fifths of them appearing once. The sample taken for sequencing was peripheral blood. The receptors derive from a man in his sixties with COVID-19, enrolled during active disease.

CDR3 DNA sequence: TGTGCCTGGAGTGACCTAGCCGAAGAGCAGTTCTTC. It translates to CAWSDLAEEQFF. The chain combines TRBV30 with TRBJ2-1; D may be TRBD2 (5 bases). V was shortened by 1 base and J by 10 bases, with 11 bases between the two germline ends. The CDR3 has 12 residues. Per germline, CDR1 GTSNPN and CDR2 SVGIG (reference sequence).

J is TRBJ2-2 and V is TRBV27; 7 bases align to TRBD2. The CDR3 has 16 amino acids. The trim removed 5 bases at V and 7 bases at J, leaving 13 bases unmatched. The germline gives CDR1 MNHEY, CDR2 SMNVEV (reference sequence). DNA for the CDR3: TGTGCCAGCAGTCTGAGCGGGGTGAAGAGGTTCGGGGAGCTGTTTTTT. It codes for CASSLSGVKRFGELFF.

V and J are TRBV7-6 and TRBJ2-1; D perhaps matches TRBD1 (6 bases). The V and J ends lost 4 bases and 0 bases respectively, with 16 bases between them. The CDR3 totals 17 residues. Germline CDR1 reads SGHVS; CDR2 reads FNYEAQ. DNA of the CDR3: TGTGCCAGCAGCTCCGCCCAGGGGTTGAGCTCCTACAATGAGCAGTTCTTC. This encodes CASSSAQGLSSYNEQFF.

The V and J genes are TRBV10-1 and TRBJ1-2, with a tentative D call TRBD1 (5 bases). The CDR3 sequence is 14 residues long. The V gene lost 0 bases and the J gene lost 4 bases, with 9 bases spanning the gap. Germline V gene lookup returns CDR1 WNHNN and CDR2 SYGVQD (reference sequence). In nucleotides, the CDR3 is TGCGCCAGCAGTGAGTCGCGGGGCCCCTATGGCTACACCTTC. Amino acid sequence: CASSESRGPYGYTF.

This clone was picked up one time. This chain links TRBV6-2 or TRBV6-3 with TRBJ1-2; D unresolved. The CDR3 is made up of 13 amino acids. V was trimmed by 0 bases and J by 5 bases, leaving 7 bases between them. Germline V gives CDR1 MNHEY, CDR2 SVGEGT. CDR3 loop: CASSYSNGYGYTF. The CDR3 nucleotides read TGTGCCAGCAGTTACTCGAACGGGTATGGCTACACCTTC.

The J gene is TRBJ2-1, the V gene TRBV5-1; TRBD2 agrees at 10 bases. Germline V gene data show CDR1 as SGHRS and CDR2 as YFSETQ. The CDR3 length is 18 residues. With 5 bases clipped from V and 0 bases from J, the junction kept 11 bases outside the gene matches. CDR3: CASRLSLAGSSSYNEQFF. For the CDR3, the DNA is TGCGCCAGCAGGTTGTCACTAGCGGGATCAAGCTCCTACAATGAGCAGTTCTTC.

CDR3 amino acids: CASSSSGRFNEQYF. DNA of the CDR3: TGCGCCAGCAGTTCTAGCGGGAGGTTCAACGAGCAGTACTTC. The chain uses TRBV10-2 and TRBJ2-7; TRBD2 aligns across 11 bases. The CDR3 totals 14 residues. Germline V lookup: CDR1 WSHSY, CDR2 SAAADI. Germline trimming cut 5 bases from V and 5 bases from J; bases unmatched to any gene: 5.

This rearrangement joins TRBV19 to TRBJ1-5; 8 bases fit TRBD1. The V segment lost 5 bases and the J segment 9 bases; nucleotides outside the gene matches: 12. Germline V lookup: CDR1 LNHDA, CDR2 SQIVND (reference sequence). This CDR3 is 15 amino acids long. CDR3 coding DNA: TGTGCCAGTAGTCCGACCCGGACAGGGCGGGGGCCCCAGCATTTT. Translating it yields CASSPTRTGRGPQHF.

J is TRBJ1-2 and V is TRBV24-1; D not certain. The CDR3 loop spans 14 amino acids. V was cut by 3 bases and J by 7 bases, with 14 bases left in between. CDR1 and CDR2 from the germline V gene are KGHDR and SFDVKD. CDR3: CATSDPPPGTGYTF. CDR3 bases: TGTGCCACCAGTGATCCGCCGCCAGGTACTGGCTACACCTTC.

This clone was observed at least ten times. The chain employs TRBV5-1 and TRBJ1-6; TRBD1 might be the D (5 bases). The germline CDR1 and CDR2 sequences are SGHRS and YFSETQ. The CDR3 sequence is 16 residues long. The V and J ends lost 3 bases and 12 bases respectively, with 22 bases between them. The CDR3 is CASSWSPFDRTRPLHF. CDR3 DNA: TGCGCCAGCAGCTGGAGCCCCTTCGACAGAACTCGACCCCTCCACTTT.

This clone has only a few counts. The chain has TRBV27 and TRBJ1-6; D not certain. This CDR3 comprises 15 residues. Trimming pared 7 bases from V and 7 bases from J, leaving 17 bases between. The germline V gene encodes CDR1 MNHEY and CDR2 SMNVEV (reference sequence). The CDR3 here is CASTNAGGGNSPLHF. CDR3 DNA: TGTGCCAGCACAAACGCCGGAGGTGGCAATTCACCCCTCCACTTT.

J is TRBJ2-5 and V is TRBV11-2, with D maybe TRBD1 (6 bases). Germline assignment: CDR1 SGHAT and CDR2 FQNNGV. V gave up 1 base and J gave up 7 bases, with 10 bases separating them. The CDR3 runs 13 residues. The CDR3 here is CASSLVQGGTQYF. DNA for the CDR3: TGTGCCAGCAGCTTAGTACAGGGCGGGACCCAGTACTTC.

A few counts support this clone. This sequence joins TRBV6-5 and TRBJ2-7; TRBD1 aligns across 10 bases. In germline, CDR1 is MNHEY, CDR2 SVGAGI. The CDR3 covers 14 residues. The V segment lost 2 bases and the J segment 7 bases; nucleotides outside the gene matches: 5. The CDR3 protein is CASSYGTGAEEQYF. Written as DNA, the CDR3 is TGTGCCAGCAGTTACGGGACAGGGGCTGAAGAGCAGTACTTC.

The CDR3 reads CASSPRGGETQYF. CDR3 coding DNA: TGTGCCAGCAGCCCTCGCGGGGGGGAGACCCAGTACTTC. This chain uses TRBV7-3 with TRBJ2-5; 8 bases fit TRBD2. Trimming took 5 bases from V and 5 from J; bases not matched to a gene: 4. CDR1 SGHTA and CDR2 FQGTGA come from the germline V gene. The CDR3 runs 13 residues.